The 13 T cell receptor beta chains reported below all come from one sample, sequenced in a study of human T cells and chemical hapten exposure. TCRdb itself ran the 5' RACE reads through MiXCR, one entry per CDR3 protein. Of roughly 81,000 distinct CDR3 sequences listed, around a sixth were seen once; the top ten hold approximately 6.2%. Extraction of total RNA was performed on unfractionated whole blood. Receptors originate from a female donor in good health.

This clonotype has only a few counts. The chain carries TRBV28 and TRBJ1-2; 7 bases match TRBD1. Germline V lookup: CDR1 MDHEN, CDR2 SYDVKM. The junction had 12 bases not matched to a gene; V was cut back by 4 bases and J by 10 bases. CDR3 size: 14 residues. The CDR3 loop is CASSSPTGFSDYTF. The CDR3 DNA is TGTGCCAGCAGTTCCCCGACAGGGTTCAGTGACTACACCTTC.

This clonotype was observed a few times. The chain carries TRBV5-1 and TRBJ2-3; 10 positions match TRBD2. The CDR3 is 15 residues long. Germline V gene lookup returns CDR1 SGHRS and CDR2 YFSETQ. The ends lost 3 bases at V and 3 bases at J; junction bases unmatched: 4. This CDR3 is CASSSQREGTDTQYF. The CDR3 nucleotides read TGCGCCAGCAGCTCCCAGCGGGAGGGGACAGATACGCAGTATTTT.

Only a few counts were recorded for this clonotype. V gene TRBV2 combines with J gene TRBJ2-1, with unresolved D. CDR3 length: 15 amino acids. Trimming pared 7 bases from V and 0 bases from J, leaving 13 bases between. Germline lookup yields CDR1 SNHLY and CDR2 FYNNEI. DNA for the CDR3: TGTGCCAGCACTCCGCTCCAGAGCTCCTACAATGAGCAGTTCTTC. It specifies CASTPLQSSYNEQFF. The full variable domain, completed using reference TRBV2 and TRBJ2-1, is EPEVTQTPSHQVTQMGQEVILRCVPISNHLYFYWYRQILGQKVEFLVSFYNNEISEKSEIFDDQFSVERPDGSNFTLKIRSTKLEDSAMYFCASTPLQSSYNEQFFGPGTRLTVL.

The chain recombines TRBV20-1 with TRBJ2-5; TRBD2 matches 13 bases. Per germline, CDR1 DFQATT and CDR2 SNEGSKA (reference sequence). V lost 3 bases to trimming and J lost 2 bases; unmatched junction nucleotides: 3. The CDR3 totals 15 residues. The CDR3 is CSARGTSGNQETQYF. CDR3 DNA: TGCAGTGCTAGGGGGACTAGCGGGAATCAAGAGACCCAGTACTTC.

The CDR3 loop is CASSLTGGGDAEAFF. For the CDR3, the DNA is TGTGCCAGCTCACTTACAGGGGGCGGGGATGCTGAAGCTTTCTTT. The chain uses TRBV18 and TRBJ1-1, with 9 bases matching TRBD1. The CDR3 spans 15 residues. After removal of 4 bases from V and 6 bases from J, the junction contained 9 bases not matched to a gene. The germline V gene encodes CDR1 KGHSH and CDR2 LQKENI.

There are a few counts of this clonotype. The chain has TRBV11-2 and TRBJ1-1; D call uncertain. The CDR3 loop spans 13 amino acids. The V gene's germline CDR1 is SGHAT and CDR2 FQNNGV. Trimming left V 5 bases short and J 1 base short, with 8 bases between. As DNA, the CDR3 is TGTGCCAGCAGCCCAATGGCGAACACTGAAGCTTTCTTT. It specifies CASSPMANTEAFF.

Ten or more counts support this clonotype. The rearrangement uses TRBV5-1 and TRBJ2-5; TRBD1 matches at 8 bases. The CDR3 is made up of 15 amino acids. In germline, CDR1 is SGHRS, CDR2 YFSETQ. V trimming: 4 bases; J trimming: 0 bases; junction bases outside the gene matches: 5. DNA of the CDR3: TGCGCCAGCAGCGACGGGACAGGCTACCAAGAGACCCAGTACTTC. Protein sequence: CASSDGTGYQETQYF.

CDR3 amino acids: CASSLDSGANTEAFF. The CDR3 region has the DNA TGCGCCAGCAGCTTGGACAGTGGGGCGAACACTGAAGCTTTCTTT. This chain uses TRBV5-1 with TRBJ1-1; tentative D call: TRBD1 (5 bases). V lost 0 bases and J lost 1, with 10 bases in between. The CDR3 covers 15 residues. Germline V gene lookup returns CDR1 SGHRS and CDR2 YFSETQ.

In this sample, this clonotype turned up a few times. This rearrangement joins TRBV7-2 to TRBJ2-3; possibly TRBD1 or TRBD2 for D (5 bases each). Trimming pared 1 base from V and 4 bases from J, leaving 15 bases between. Germline lookup yields CDR1 SGHTA and CDR2 FQGNSA. This CDR3 spans 16 amino acids. The CDR3 sequence is CASSLVGTSGADTQYF. CDR3 nucleotide sequence: TGTGCCAGCAGCTTAGTCGGGACCTCCGGCGCAGATACGCAGTATTTT.

This clonotype was detected a few times. The rearrangement links TRBV11-3 to TRBJ2-6; the match to TRBD1 covers 9 bases. The CDR3 totals 18 residues. V gave up 1 base and J gave up 1 base; unmatched junction bases: 5. CDR1 and CDR2 (germline): SGHNT, YENEEA. CDR3: CASSLVTDRGSGANVLTF. The CDR3 DNA is TGTGCCAGCAGCTTAGTTACGGACAGGGGTTCTGGGGCCAACGTCCTGACTTTC.

The rearrangement uses TRBV20-1 and TRBJ2-7; the match to TRBD2 covers 11 bases. Germline V CDR1 and CDR2: DFQATT, SNEGSKA (reference sequence). V gave up 7 bases and J gave up 1 base; unmatched junction bases: 6. This CDR3 is built from 14 residues. The CDR3 loop is CSVTLAGGSYEQYF. CDR3 in DNA: TGCAGTGTTACCCTAGCGGGGGGTTCCTACGAGCAGTACTTC.

The DNA for the CDR3 is TGTGCCAGCAGTTGGAGACAGGGGGCAAACAATGAGCAGTTCTTC. Its translation is CASSWRQGANNEQFF. This chain uses TRBV12-3 or TRBV12-4 with TRBJ2-1; 10 bases match TRBD1. This CDR3 is 15 amino acids long. V was clipped by 4 bases and J by 5 bases; unmatched bases: 5.

This clonotype was detected a few times. CDR3 sequence (DNA): TGCGCCAGCAGCCAAGGCGGTTCACAGGGGGCGGGTGGCTACACCTTC. It encodes CASSQGGSQGAGGYTF. The J gene is TRBJ1-2, the V gene TRBV4-1, with 9 positions matching TRBD1. Germline loops: CDR1 MGHRA, CDR2 YSYEKL. The CDR3 totals 16 residues. Trimming took 1 base from V and 7 from J; bases not matched to a gene: 10.